These T cell receptor beta chains were read from a single sample in a study of T cells in Graves' hyperthyroidism and ophthalmopathy. TCRdb ran MiXCR on the multiplex PCR reads and lists one entry per CDR3 protein. The table lists about 840,000 distinct CDR3 sequences, roughly 40% of them singletons. The sequencing input was blood. The receptors were sampled from a man aged 18-30 years with Graves' hyperthyroidism. Both conserved end residues are part of each CDR3. A D gene is named only where the DNA matches it firmly. Clone sizes are given selectively: once, few, many, or a class where the clone is expanded.

clone_size	d_call	v_call	j_call	cdr3_nt	cdr3_aa
NA	NA	TRBV4-1	TRBJ2-7	TGCGCCAGCAGCCAAGGGGAATGGTCCGAGCAGTACTTC	CASSQGEWSEQYF
NA	TRBD1	TRBV10-3	TRBJ2-7	TGTGCTAGAGTTGGGACAGGGGGCGCGGGGGAGCAGTACTTC	CARVGTGGAGEQYF
NA	NA	TRBV18	TRBJ1-5	TGTGCCAGCTCACCCGGCAGGGCGGGTCAGCCCCAGCATTTT	CASSPGRAGQPQHF
few	NA	TRBV20-1	TRBJ2-7	TGCAGTGCTGAGGACCGCTCTAAAGAGCAGTACTTC	CSAEDRSKEQYF
many	NA	TRBV2	TRBJ1-1	TGTACCGCAGCGAACACTGAAGCTTTCTTT	CTAANTEAFF
many	NA	TRBV6-1	TRBJ1-1	TGTGCCAGCAGTGCGGGGCCGTACACTGAAGCTTTCTTT	CASSAGPYTEAFF
NA	NA	TRBV6-4	TRBJ2-3	TGTGCCAGCAGTGACAGGGCCAACACAGATACGCAGTATTTT	CASSDRANTDTQYF
NA	NA	TRBV12-3/TRBV12-4	TRBJ1-2	TGTGCCAGCAGTTTAGGTAGAGATATTCATGGCTACACCTTC	CASSLGRDIHGYTF
many	NA	TRBV7-2	TRBJ1-3	TGTGCCAGCAGCTTTGACTCCTCTGGAAACACCATATATTTT	CASSFDSSGNTIYF
NA	NA	TRBV7-8	TRBJ1-1	TGTGCCAGCAGTTACTCGAGAGGGGGGGACACTGAAGCTTTCTTT	CASSYSRGGDTEAFF
many	TRBD1	TRBV6-5	TRBJ2-7	TGTGCCAGCAGCCCCGGACAGGGGCTCTACGAGCAGTACTTC	CASSPGQGLYEQYF
NA	NA	TRBV4-1	TRBJ2-7	TGCGCCAGCAGCCAAGCCGCGGCTCCCAGCTCCTACGAGCAGTACTTC	CASSQAAAPSSYEQYF
few	TRBD1	TRBV20-1	TRBJ2-7	TGCAGTGCGACCCGACAGGGGGCTCCGTTTAGCTCCTACGAGCAGTACTTC	CSATRQGAPFSSYEQYF
NA	TRBD1	TRBV20-1	TRBJ2-7	TGCAGTGCTAGAGTCCGGGACAGGCTCTCCTACGAGCAGTACTTC	CSARVRDRLSYEQYF
NA	NA	TRBV20-1	TRBJ2-7	TGCAGTGCCAGTGACGCACAGACCTCCTACGAGCAGTACTTC	CSASDAQTSYEQYF
many	TRBD1	TRBV29-1	TRBJ1-1	TGCAGCGTCCGATACAGGGGAATGACTGAAGCTTTCTTT	CSVRYRGMTEAFF
NA	NA	TRBV9	TRBJ1-2	TGTGCCAGCAGCGTTGGGCCGACCAGGGATGGCGACTATGGCTACACCTTC	CASSVGPTRDGDYGYTF
NA	NA	TRBV21-1	TRBJ1-3	TGTGCCAGCAGGACAGCGGGCACTGGAAACACCATATATTTT	CASRTAGTGNTIYF
NA	NA	TRBV19	TRBJ2-2	TGTGCCAGTTACAGGAGTCGGACCGGGGAGCTGTTTTTT	CASYRSRTGELFF
many	TRBD1	TRBV6-1	TRBJ1-2	TGTGCCAGCAGTGAAAGGATATTCGGTCTCGGGACAGCTAACTATGGCTACACCTTC	CASSERIFGLGTANYGYTF
many	NA	TRBV29-1	TRBJ1-2	TGCAGCGTTCCTGTACGGGCGAACTATGGCTACACCTTC	CSVPVRANYGYTF
many	NA	TRBV2	TRBJ2-5	TGTGCCACGACCCGACAGGTACAAGAGACCCAGTACTTC	CATTRQVQETQYF
once	NA	TRBV28	TRBJ2-5	TGTGCCAGCAGCATCCGGGACACAGCCTTGCAAGAGACCCAGTACTTC	CASSIRDTALQETQYF
NA	NA	TRBV6-5	TRBJ2-7	TGTGCCAGCAGTTCCCCGCCAGGCGGGCGCTCCTACGAGCAGTACTTC	CASSSPPGGRSYEQYF
few	NA	TRBV5-1	TRBJ2-7	TGTGCCAGCAGCCCGTGGACGGATACTTCCTACGAGCAGTACTTC	CASSPWTDTSYEQYF
many	TRBD1	TRBV5-1	TRBJ1-3	TGCGCCAGCAGCGTTGGACAGGTCTCTGGAAACACCATATATTTT	CASSVGQVSGNTIYF
NA	NA	TRBV19	TRBJ2-7	TGTGCCAGTAGTGTAAGGTCGGCTAGTAGCCGCCCCTACGAGCAGTACTTC	CASSVRSASSRPYEQYF
many	NA	TRBV20-1	TRBJ1-1	TGCAGTGTGGGGCACCGAACCACTGAAGCTTTCTTT	CSVGHRTTEAFF
many	NA	TRBV20-1	TRBJ1-2	TGCAGTGCTACTCTGACTAGATCAGATGGCTACACCTTC	CSATLTRSDGYTF
NA	TRBD2	TRBV9	TRBJ2-1	TGTGCCAGCAGCGGTAGCGGGTATGAGCAGTTCTTC	CASSGSGYEQFF
NA	TRBD1	TRBV12-3/TRBV12-4	TRBJ1-1	TGTGCCAGCAGTATAGGAATTGGGACAGTAGCTTTCTTT	CASSIGIGTVAFF
few	TRBD1	TRBV7-2	TRBJ1-2	TGTGCCAGCAGCTGGAGGGACAGGGTGAAAAATGGCTACACCTTC	CASSWRDRVKNGYTF
few	TRBD1	TRBV19	TRBJ2-7	TGTGCCAGTAGTAACCAGGGGGCTGGGTTCTCCGAGCAGTACTTC	CASSNQGAGFSEQYF
many	NA	TRBV10-3	TRBJ2-2	TGTGCCATCACCGAGGCCAACACCGGGGAGCTGTTTTTT	CAITEANTGELFF